The 2 T cell receptor beta chains in this list originate from one sample, sequenced in a study of blood T cell repertoires in COVID-19. The protocol was immunoSEQ multiplex PCR, while the TCRdb copy is restricted to in-frame clones and leaves out a portion. Of fewer than 250,000 clones listed, 87% are singletons. Sequencing was done on a sample of PBMCs or T cells enriched from blood (not recorded which). The source is a woman aged 25 to 39 with acute COVID-19.

V usage is TRBV10-3 and J usage is TRBJ1-3, with 7 bases lining up with TRBD1. The CDR3 consists of 13 residues. In germline, CDR1 is ENHRY, CDR2 SYGVKD. The V gene end was trimmed by 9 bases and the J gene end by 4 bases; junction bases not matched to a gene: 6. The CDR3 region is CAITDREGNTIYF. CDR3 DNA sequence: TGTGCCATTACCGACAGGGAAGGAAACACCATATATTTT.

The rearrangement joins TRBV19 to TRBJ2-2; 7 bases fit TRBD1. The CDR3 sequence is 16 residues long. The ends lost 4 bases at V and 5 bases at J; junction bases unmatched: 10. CDR1 is LNHDA, CDR2 SQIVND, per germline (reference sequence). The CDR3, as DNA: TGTGCCAGTAGTAGTAATCGGGACAGTCGGACCGGGGAGCTGTTTTTT. The encoded protein is CASSSNRDSRTGELFF.